A few counts support the clone carrying this T cell receptor beta chain. These data belong to a study of blood T cell repertoires in COVID-19. Overall study context: The origin of the acute and convalescent COVID-19 samples was the United States, Italy and Spain. T cells, B-cell-depleted T cells, or PBMCs provided the cDNA or gDNA that served as material.

Study processing details: Nucleated cell counts were estimated from reference gene primer amplification. Sequencing was performed with immunoSEQ multiplex PCR; in TCRdb, only in-frame clones are kept and a portion is missing. V and J calls and clone size are given by that table; D and trimming were obtained from the DNA. Of about 75,000 clones listed, approximately 88% were seen once; the top ten hold approximately 6.4%. The CDR3 loop spans 14 amino acids. Trimming stripped 8 bases from V and 4 bases from J, with 15 bases between. Germline V gene lookup returns CDR1 SGHAT and CDR2 FQDESV (reference sequence).

The sample was peripheral blood. This TCR was recovered from a woman aged 45-65 years with acute or convalescent COVID-19. This chain links TRBV11-1 with TRBJ1-3; D might be TRBD1 (5 bases). In DNA, the CDR3 is TGTGCCAGCGGCCAAGGGGCCCGCGGAAACACCATATATTTT. This encodes CASGQGARGNTIYF.